One and the same sample provided the 30 T cell receptor beta chains below, sequenced in a study of technical replicates of blood from several donors. Sequencing used immunoSEQ multiplex PCR; TCRdb keeps in-frame clones, though not all of them. The sample consists of tens of thousands of clones, 75% to 95% of them appearing once. The sample taken for sequencing was T cells isolated from PBMCs. The origin of the receptors is a human donor in good health. Some clones in this sample may be carry-over from other donors' samples.

The chain carries TRBV6-5 and TRBJ1-5; perhaps TRBD1 as D (6 bases). The V gene's germline CDR1 is MNHEY and CDR2 SVGAGI. The CDR3 is 14 amino acids. V was clipped by 6 bases and J by 6 bases, with 15 bases between them. CDR3 DNA sequence: TGTGCCAGCAGCCAAGACAGGCAGGTTCAGCCCCAGCATTTT. Translated: CASSQDRQVQPQHF.

This rearrangement joins TRBV5-4 to TRBJ2-2; 11 nucleotides agree with TRBD2. CDR1 and CDR2 (germline): SGHNT, YYREEE (reference sequence). The CDR3 covers 15 residues. V shed 0 bases and J 7 bases; nucleotides not matched to a gene: 2. CDR3 amino acids: CASSLGLAGSGELFF. CDR3 sequence (DNA): TGTGCCAGCAGCTTGGGACTAGCGGGAAGCGGGGAGCTGTTTTTT.

The CDR3 protein is CASSSYPGTMNTGELFF. CDR3 DNA sequence: TGTGCCAGCAGCTCCTACCCCGGGACAATGAACACCGGGGAGCTGTTTTTT. The V and J genes are TRBV5-6 and TRBJ2-2; D possibly corresponds to TRBD1 (6 bases). The length of the CDR3 is 17 residues. Trimming left V 3 bases short and J 1 base short, with 16 bases between. Germline CDR1 reads SGHDT; CDR2 reads YYEEEE. The full variable domain, in which reference TRBV5-6 and TRBJ2-2 provide the parts outside the CDR3, is DAGVTQSPTHLIKTRGQQVTLRCSPKSGHDTVSWYQQALGQGPQFIFQYYEEEERQRGNFPDRFSGHQFPNYSSELNVNALLLGDSALYLCASSSYPGTMNTGELFFGEGSRLTVL.

The J gene is TRBJ1-3, the V gene TRBV5-1; D perhaps matches TRBD1 (5 bases). Per the germline V gene, CDR1 is SGHRS and CDR2 is YFSETQ. The CDR3 totals 13 residues. Trimming stripped 4 bases from V and 7 bases from J, with 12 bases between. The CDR3 DNA reads as TGCGCCAGCAGCCTAGACAGTTTTAACACCATATATTTT. Its protein is CASSLDSFNTIYF.

The chain couples TRBV11-1 to TRBJ2-7; a possible D gene is TRBD1 (7 bases). Per germline, CDR1 SGHAT and CDR2 FQDESV (reference sequence). This CDR3 has 15 amino acids. The germline V and J ends were trimmed by 2 bases and 5 bases, with 16 bases remaining between them. The CDR3 region has the DNA TGTGCCAGCAGCTTACTAGACAGGGAGGCCGACGAGCAGTACTTC. It specifies CASSLLDREADEQYF.

J is TRBJ2-1 and V is TRBV6-4, with 7 bases matching TRBD2. With 4 bases clipped from V and 6 bases from J, the junction kept 3 bases outside the gene matches. Looked up from germline, CDR1 is MRHNA and CDR2 is SNTAGT. The CDR3 sequence is 13 residues long. CDR3 region: CASSVTSVNEQFF. CDR3 DNA: TGTGCCAGCAGTGTCACTAGCGTCAATGAGCAGTTCTTC.

This rearrangement joins TRBV5-4 to TRBJ1-1, with D possibly matching TRBD1 (5 bases). Trimming took 3 bases from V and 4 from J, leaving 13 bases between them. CDR1 SGHNT and CDR2 YYREEE come from the germline V gene (reference sequence). The CDR3 extends over 14 amino acids. In nucleotides, the CDR3 is TGTGCCAGCAGCTGGTCGCAGGGTGGCACTGAAGCTTTCTTT. It codes for CASSWSQGGTEAFF.

The chain combines TRBV6-1 with TRBJ2-1; D unresolved. V shed 2 bases and J shed 7 bases, with 6 bases lying between them. The CDR3 extends over 12 amino acids. Germline assignment: CDR1 MNHNS and CDR2 SASEGT. CDR3 protein: CASSEFQNEQFF. CDR3 bases: TGTGCCAGCAGTGAATTCCAGAATGAGCAGTTCTTC.

This chain links TRBV7-8 with TRBJ2-7; 8 bases are shared with TRBD2. This CDR3 spans 15 amino acids. The germline V gene has CDR1 SGHVS and CDR2 FQNEAQ. The V segment lost 5 bases and the J segment 2 bases; nucleotides outside the gene matches: 8. As DNA, the CDR3 is TGTGCCAGCAGCCCCGGGGCGGGAGGCCCCTACGAGCAGTACTTC. Its protein is CASSPGAGGPYEQYF.

This clone was seen a single time. The chain links TRBV6-5 to TRBJ2-3; the match to TRBD1 covers 8 bases. The V gene end was trimmed by 5 bases and the J gene end by 3 bases; junction bases not matched to a gene: 1. Germline CDR1 MNHEY, CDR2 SVGAGI. The CDR3 has 13 residues. CDR3 loop: CASSRTGTDTQYF. The CDR3, as DNA: TGTGCCAGCAGTAGGACAGGGACAGATACGCAGTATTTT.

The chain has TRBV7-9 and TRBJ2-2; no clear D. From germline, CDR1 is SEHNR and CDR2 FQNEAQ (reference sequence). V lost 4 bases and J 4 bases, leaving 7 bases between the germline ends. CDR3 length: 13 residues. CDR3 sequence reads: CASSSYSTGELFF. CDR3 nucleotide sequence: TGTGCCAGCAGCTCATACAGCACCGGGGAGCTGTTTTTT.

This sequence joins TRBV28 and TRBJ2-6, with 7 positions matching TRBD1. Germline V gives CDR1 MDHEN, CDR2 SYDVKM. The J segment lost 0 bases and the V segment lost 6 bases, leaving 11 bases of the junction unmatched. The CDR3 has 18 amino acids. CDR3 bases: TGTGCCAGCAGCCAAGGGACAGCTTTTCTCTCTGGGGCCAACGTCCTGACTTTC. Translating it yields CASSQGTAFLSGANVLTF.

V usage is TRBV29-1 and J usage is TRBJ2-2; unclear D gene. Germline CDR1 is SQVTM and CDR2 is ANQGSEA. V shed 5 bases and J shed 4 bases, with 14 bases lying between them. The CDR3 loop spans 14 amino acids. The CDR3 reads CSVRGARSTGELFF. The DNA of the CDR3 is TGCAGCGTTAGAGGCGCTAGAAGCACCGGGGAGCTGTTTTTT.

The genes are TRBV14 and TRBJ2-2; D gene ambiguous. The CDR3 covers 14 residues. V was pared by 5 bases and J by 4 bases, with 11 bases between. The germline CDR1 and CDR2 sequences are SGHDN and FVKESK. DNA for the CDR3: TGTGCCAGCAGCTCACTTGGTAGCACCGGGGAGCTGTTTTTT. Translation gives CASSSLGSTGELFF.

The rearrangement joins TRBV5-4 to TRBJ1-2; D not resolved. There are 13 residues in the CDR3. Germline-derived CDR1 and CDR2 are SGHNT and YYREEE (reference sequence). V dropped 5 bases and J dropped 5 bases, with 13 bases sitting between them. The CDR3 DNA follows: TGTGCCAGCAGTTCGGGGAGGGAATATGGCTACACCTTC. Its protein product is CASSSGREYGYTF.

The chain links TRBV7-9 to TRBJ2-7; D unclear. V was clipped by 5 bases and J by 1 base, with 15 bases between them. Germline V lookup: CDR1 SEHNR, CDR2 FQNEAQ (reference sequence). The CDR3 totals 15 residues. Here the CDR3 DNA reads TGTGCCAGCAGCCTCTCGGGTGTCAGTTCCTACGAGCAGTACTTC. It translates to CASSLSGVSSYEQYF.

This rearrangement joins TRBV27 to TRBJ2-7; 7 bases are a match to TRBD1. V was pared by 6 bases and J by 3 bases, with 2 bases of the junction left unmatched. The germline V gene has CDR1 MNHEY and CDR2 SMNVEV (reference sequence). The CDR3 covers 12 residues. The CDR3 DNA reads as TGTGCCAGCAGCAGACAGGGCTACGAGCAGTACTTC. Translated, it gives CASSRQGYEQYF.

The chain joins TRBV2 to TRBJ1-1; D perhaps matches TRBD1 (6 bases). V shed 4 bases and J shed 4 bases, with 13 bases lying between them. The germline V gene has CDR1 SNHLY and CDR2 FYNNEI. The CDR3 consists of 14 residues. In nucleotides, the CDR3 is TGTGCCAGCAGTGGGCAGGGGAGGGGCACTGAAGCTTTCTTT. Amino acid sequence: CASSGQGRGTEAFF.

The rearrangement links TRBV6-5 to TRBJ2-7, with D maybe TRBD1 (5 bases). The germline V gene has CDR1 MNHEY and CDR2 SVGAGI. Trimming pared 0 bases from V and 2 bases from J, leaving 14 bases between. CDR3 length: 16 residues. The CDR3 loop reads CASSYSVGHRPYEQYF. DNA of the CDR3: TGTGCCAGCAGTTACTCCGTTGGACACCGACCCTACGAGCAGTACTTC.

The J gene is TRBJ2-1, the V gene TRBV15, with D unresolved. Trimming took off 2 bases at V and 6 bases at J, with 8 bases between the two ends. The germline V gene encodes CDR1 LNHNV and CDR2 YYDKDF (reference sequence). The CDR3 length is 13 residues. CDR3 nucleotides: TGTGCCACCAGCAGACAGGTCTCCAATGAGCAGTTCTTC. Translated, it gives CATSRQVSNEQFF.

V and J are TRBV10-1 and TRBJ2-5; D is perhaps TRBD2 (6 bases). CDR3 length: 13 residues. Trimming left V 0 bases short and J 5 bases short, with 7 bases between. Germline CDR1 is WNHNN and CDR2 is SYGVQD (reference sequence). CDR3 DNA: TGCGCCAGCAGTGAGTCTCTAGCGGAGACCCAGTACTTC. Its protein is CASSESLAETQYF.

This clone was counted a single time. This chain uses TRBV28 with TRBJ1-2; D not certain. With 7 bases removed from V and 6 bases from J, the gap between germline ends came to 9 bases. CDR1 MDHEN and CDR2 SYDVKM come from the germline V gene. The CDR3 is made up of 11 amino acids. The CDR3 region is CASTFPDGYTF. Written as DNA, the CDR3 is TGTGCCAGCACTTTCCCCGATGGCTACACCTTC.

The V gene is TRBV7-6, the J gene TRBJ2-3, with 7 bases aligning to TRBD2. The CDR3 spans 14 residues. CDR1 SGHVS and CDR2 FNYEAQ come from the germline V gene. Trimming at V came to 3 bases and at J to 3 bases, leaving 3 bases not matched to a gene. The CDR3 here is CASSLISGTDTQYF. The CDR3 DNA is TGTGCCAGCAGCTTGATTAGCGGGACAGATACGCAGTATTTT.

The chain employs TRBV6-5 and TRBJ2-7; TRBD2 matches 11 bases. The CDR3 has 13 amino acids. From germline, CDR1 is MNHEY and CDR2 SVGAGI. Losses at the gene ends were 8 bases for V and 7 bases for J; bases not matched to a gene: 7. The chain's CDR3 is CASVGLAGGEQYF. CDR3 nucleotides: TGTGCCAGCGTCGGCCTAGCGGGAGGTGAGCAGTACTTC.

The chain combines TRBV4-1 with TRBJ2-5, with a tentative D call TRBD1 (6 bases). Per germline, CDR1 MGHRA and CDR2 YSYEKL. Trimming pared 1 base from V and 1 base from J, leaving 19 bases between. CDR3 length: 18 residues. The CDR3 DNA follows: TGCGCCAGCAGCCAAGCCCAACTAGGACAGCTGAGCCAAGAGACCCAGTACTTC. The encoded protein is CASSQAQLGQLSQETQYF.

J is TRBJ2-3 and V is TRBV11-2; 7 bases map to TRBD2. Germline V CDR1 and CDR2: SGHAT, FQNNGV. The CDR3 contains 17 residues. J gave up 2 bases and V 0 bases, and 8 bases lay outside the gene matches. The CDR3 region is CASSLDLAGANTDTQYF. The DNA for the CDR3 is TGTGCCAGCAGCTTAGATTTGGCGGGAGCTAACACAGATACGCAGTATTTT.

V and J are TRBV9 and TRBJ2-7; a weak D match, TRBD2 (6 bases). The CDR3 loop spans 14 amino acids. V was pared by 4 bases and J by 2 bases, with 13 bases between. CDR1 is SGDLS and CDR2 is YYNGEE in the germline V gene. The CDR3 sequence: CASSPRDSAYEQYF. In DNA, the CDR3 is TGTGCCAGCAGCCCGAGGGACTCAGCCTACGAGCAGTACTTC.

J is TRBJ2-2 and V is TRBV27, with D possibly matching TRBD1 (6 bases). With 0 bases removed from V and 1 base from J, the gap between germline ends came to 9 bases. Germline V lookup: CDR1 MNHEY, CDR2 SMNVEV (reference sequence). The CDR3 consists of 16 residues. Written as DNA, the CDR3 is TGTGCCAGCAGTTTATCGACAGGCGAGAACACCGGGGAGCTGTTTTTT. Translation: CASSLSTGENTGELFF.

The rearrangement uses TRBV11-2 and TRBJ2-7; D is perhaps TRBD2 (5 bases). The V and J ends lost 2 bases and 3 bases respectively, with 8 bases between them. The CDR3 has 13 residues. The V gene's germline CDR1 is SGHAT and CDR2 FQNNGV. CDR3 nucleotide sequence: TGTGCCAGCAGCTTATGGGCGGGCTACGAGCAGTACTTC. Its translation is CASSLWAGYEQYF.

CDR3 nucleotide sequence: TGTGCCAGCAGGGAATCCGACAGGGAGAAAGGCTACACCTTC. Translating gives CASRESDREKGYTF. The V and J genes are TRBV11-3 and TRBJ1-2; 7 positions match TRBD1. The CDR3 runs 14 residues. J was trimmed by 8 bases and V by 6 bases; bases with no gene match: 12. In germline, CDR1 is SGHNT, CDR2 YENEEA.